This record concerns one TCR beta chain sequence. The antigen is unknown. These data belong to a study of T cells in Graves' hyperthyroidism and ophthalmopathy. Amplified regions were TCR beta CDR3 sequences from RNA transcripts. With the HTBI primer set, the TCR CDR3 went through a first round of RT-PCR. TCRdb itself ran the multiplex PCR reads through MiXCR, one entry per CDR3 protein. The sample contains hundreds of thousands of distinct CDR3 sequences, under 25% of which appear only once. The germline V gene encodes CDR1 DFQATT and CDR2 SNEGSKA (reference sequence). The CDR3 extends over 12 amino acids. Trimming shortened V by 0 bases and J by 8 bases, and 10 bases separated the two germline ends. General study results and limits: Most thyroid-expanded clonotypes above 0.001 were also found in blood. Ophthalmopathy and stable hyperthyroidism were told apart by a 13 V-J model.

The sample consisted of blood. The chain carries TRBV20-1 and TRBJ1-2, with D unclear. The sequence was collected from a young man with Graves' ophthalmopathy. Here the CDR3 DNA reads TGCAGTGCTAGAGATTTCCCGGAAGGCTACACCTTC. It encodes CSARDFPEGYTF.